This T cell receptor (beta chain) was found in a study of blood T cell repertoires in COVID-19. Per the original data handling: Using reference gene primer amplification, nucleated cell counts were estimated. The data were produced by immunoSEQ multiplex PCR, yet TCRdb's version contains in-frame clones alone and is incomplete. From that table come the V and J calls and clone size; the DNA was used to work out D and trimming. In the table there are around 150,000 clones, roughly 84% of which are singletons. This CDR3 contains 13 residues. The V end lost 3 bases, the J end lost 6 bases, and 9 bases lay between the germline ends.

The chain has TRBV12-3 or TRBV12-4 and TRBJ2-1, with D uncertain. The material sequenced was peripheral blood. This clonotype was sampled from a woman aged 60-70 years with acute or convalescent COVID-19. CDR3 bases: TGTGCCAGCAGTTTCGTCACAGTCAATGAGCAGTTCTTC. Translated, it gives CASSFVTVNEQFF.